A single sample gave rise to the 31 T cell receptor beta chains below, sequenced in a study of shared clonotypes between healthy human individuals. The protocol was immunoSEQ multiplex PCR, while the TCRdb copy is restricted to in-frame clones and leaves out a portion. The table has about 2 million clones, about 95% seen once. In the naive CD8 group, cells lacked CD45RO and were positively selected for CCR7, so terminally differentiated effector memory CD45RA+ cells were left out. Source material: naive CD8+ T cells sorted from blood. Receptors originate from a man in his late teens or twenties in good health.

The chain is built from TRBV29-1 and TRBJ2-7; 7 bases agree with TRBD1. V dropped 7 bases and J dropped 0; count of bases not matched to a gene: 12. The CDR3 length is 15 residues. From germline, CDR1 is SQVTM and CDR2 ANQGSEA. This CDR3 reads CSARQGGVPSYEQYF. As DNA, the CDR3 is TGCAGCGCCCGCCAAGGGGGCGTCCCCTCCTACGAGCAGTACTTC.

The V gene is TRBV27, the J gene TRBJ1-1, with 7 bases fitting TRBD1. The germline V gene encodes CDR1 MNHEY and CDR2 SMNVEV (reference sequence). The CDR3 runs to 15 residues. V shed 5 bases and J 4 bases; nucleotides not matched to a gene: 10. The DNA of the CDR3 is TGTGCCAGCAGTACCACTCCCACAGGGGCCACTGAAGCTTTCTTT. Translated: CASSTTPTGATEAFF.

J is TRBJ1-2 and V is TRBV5-4; 9 nucleotides line up with TRBD1. The CDR3 consists of 14 residues. Per the germline V gene, CDR1 is SGHNT and CDR2 is YYREEE (reference sequence). J gave up 6 bases and V 3 bases, and 6 bases lay outside the gene matches. The CDR3 sequence is CASSSGTGTDGYTF. Here the CDR3 DNA reads TGTGCCAGCAGCTCCGGGACAGGGACGGATGGCTACACCTTC.

The rearrangement joins TRBV29-1 to TRBJ1-2; no definite D call. Trimming took 3 bases from V and 4 from J, leaving 12 bases between them. The germline V gene encodes CDR1 SQVTM and CDR2 ANQGSEA. The CDR3 extends over 13 amino acids. CDR3 residues: CSVDTHGPYGYTF. The CDR3, as DNA: TGCAGCGTTGACACCCATGGGCCCTATGGCTACACCTTC. Complete variable domain (other parts from reference TRBV29-1 and TRBJ1-2): SAVISQKPSRDICQRGTSLTIQCQVDSQVTMMFWYRQQPGQSLTLIATANQGSEATYESGFVIDKFPISRPNLTFSTLTVSNMSPEDSSIYLCSVDTHGPYGYTFGSGTRLTVV.

The chain carries TRBV29-1 and TRBJ2-2; D remains unclear. The CDR3 covers 13 residues. Germline-derived CDR1 and CDR2 are SQVTM and ANQGSEA. The germline V and J ends were trimmed by 5 bases and 3 bases, with 10 bases remaining between them. CDR3 nucleotide sequence: TGCAGCGTTATAAGACAAGACACCGGGGAGCTGTTTTTT. This encodes CSVIRQDTGELFF.

J is TRBJ2-1 and V is TRBV27; 8 bases are shared with TRBD1. CDR3 length equals 15 residues. Germline values: CDR1 MNHEY, CDR2 SMNVEV (reference sequence). With 5 bases clipped from V and 4 bases from J, the junction kept 7 bases outside the gene matches. CDR3 residues: CASSPWTGLYNEQFF. Written as DNA, the CDR3 is TGTGCCAGCAGTCCGTGGACAGGGTTATACAATGAGCAGTTCTTC.

The chain employs TRBV27 and TRBJ1-6; perhaps TRBD1 as D (6 bases). This CDR3 has 16 residues. Trimming took off 4 bases at V and 2 bases at J, with 12 bases between the two ends. CDR1 and CDR2 from the germline V gene are MNHEY and SMNVEV (reference sequence). This CDR3 reads CASSWVGGAYNSPLHF. The CDR3 coding sequence is TGTGCCAGCAGTTGGGTAGGGGGAGCCTATAATTCACCCCTCCACTTT.

V is TRBV4-3 and J is TRBJ2-7; the D gene is possibly TRBD2 (5 bases). Germline loops: CDR1 LGHNA, CDR2 YSLEER. The CDR3 totals 14 residues. V lost 0 bases and J 1 base, leaving 7 bases between the germline ends. Written as DNA, the CDR3 is TGCGCCAGCAGCCAAGAGAGACTATCCTACGAGCAGTACTTC. Translated: CASSQERLSYEQYF.

This clone has just one count. This chain uses TRBV7-2 with TRBJ2-1; 11 bases align to TRBD1. V gave up 1 base and J gave up 7 bases; unmatched junction bases: 12. This CDR3 is 18 amino acids long. Germline values: CDR1 SGHTA, CDR2 FQGNSA. CDR3 DNA sequence: TGTGCCAGCAGCTTAGAAGGGTGGACAGGGGGCGCGTCAAATGAGCAGTTCTTC. It yields the protein CASSLEGWTGGASNEQFF.

This chain joins TRBV27 and TRBJ2-7; D remains unclear. The germline gives CDR1 MNHEY, CDR2 SMNVEV (reference sequence). The germline V and J ends were trimmed by 2 bases and 5 bases, with 13 bases remaining between them. This CDR3 spans 14 amino acids. This CDR3 reads CASSLNGPSDEQYF. In DNA form, the CDR3 reads TGTGCCAGCAGTTTAAACGGCCCATCGGACGAGCAGTACTTC.

V and J are TRBV28 and TRBJ1-5, with a weak D call TRBD1 (5 bases). Germline CDR1 MDHEN, CDR2 SYDVKM. The CDR3 loop spans 16 amino acids. Trimming left V 5 bases short and J 0 bases short, with 14 bases between. CDR3: CASSHVLGPSNQPQHF. The CDR3 region has the DNA TGTGCCAGCAGTCATGTGCTGGGACCTAGCAATCAGCCCCAGCATTTT.

The chain joins TRBV6-5 to TRBJ1-1, with unresolved D. Germline CDR1 is MNHEY and CDR2 is SVGAGI. The CDR3 runs to 14 residues. The germline V and J ends were trimmed by 7 bases and 1 base, with 13 bases remaining between them. CDR3 bases: TGTGCCAGCACTTATCCTTGGGGGAACACTGAAGCTTTCTTT. It translates to CASTYPWGNTEAFF.

This chain links TRBV28 with TRBJ1-2; no definite D call. Germline assignment: CDR1 MDHEN and CDR2 SYDVKM. This CDR3 comprises 13 residues. The CDR3 coding sequence is TGTGGGGTCACATCAAGAGAGCTCTATGGCTACACCTTC. Its translation is CGVTSRELYGYTF.

The V and J genes are TRBV11-2 and TRBJ2-3, with TRBD1 matching over 11 bases. The CDR3 extends over 17 amino acids. Trimming took 5 bases from V and 6 from J; bases not matched to a gene: 13. Germline lookup yields CDR1 SGHAT and CDR2 FQNNGV. The CDR3 sequence is CASSPAPGQGGSDTQYF. The DNA of the CDR3 is TGTGCCAGCAGCCCGGCGCCGGGACAGGGGGGTAGTGATACGCAGTATTTT.

The chain carries TRBV2 and TRBJ2-1; TRBD2 matches at 8 bases. The CDR3 is 14 residues long. Germline CDR1 and CDR2: SNHLY and FYNNEI. The V and J ends lost 5 bases and 8 bases, in that order; junction bases with no gene match: 8. The CDR3 sequence is CASSYSGTSDEQFF. In nucleotides, the CDR3 is TGTGCCAGCAGTTACTCCGGGACTAGTGATGAGCAGTTCTTC.

Notes on this clone: A single base separates this from a much larger clone, so it may be a read error. The rearrangement joins TRBV11-2 to TRBJ2-7, with D unresolved. With 0 bases removed from V and 5 bases from J, the gap between germline ends came to 2 bases. Looked up from germline, CDR1 is SGHAT and CDR2 is FQNNGV. The CDR3 sequence is 11 residues long. The CDR3 protein is CASSLDHEQYF. CDR3 nucleotide sequence: TGTGCCAGCAGCTTAGACCACGAGCAGTACTTC.

V gene TRBV7-9 combines with J gene TRBJ2-7; tentatively, D is TRBD2 (6 bases). V lost 2 bases to trimming and J lost 3 bases, with 20 bases between them. CDR1 and CDR2 (germline): SEHNR, FQNEAQ (reference sequence). The CDR3 covers 17 residues. CDR3 loop: CASSLSVAGTAIYEQYF. DNA for the CDR3: TGTGCCAGCAGCTTAAGCGTGGCCGGGACTGCCATCTACGAGCAGTACTTC. The full variable domain, rest sourced from reference TRBV7-9 and TRBJ2-7, is DTGVSQNPRHKITKRGQNVTFRCDPISEHNRLYWYRQTLGQGPEFLTYFQNEAQLEKSRLLSDRFSAERPKGSFSTLEIQRTEQGDSAMYLCASSLSVAGTAIYEQYFGPGTRLTVT.

This clone turned up a few times. V is TRBV9 and J is TRBJ1-1; 7 positions match TRBD1. With 3 bases clipped from V and 8 bases from J, the junction kept 4 bases outside the gene matches. The CDR3 covers 12 residues. CDR1 and CDR2 from the germline V gene are SGDLS and YYNGEE. The CDR3 sequence is CASSDTGAEAFF. The CDR3 nucleotides read TGTGCCAGCAGCGACACAGGGGCGGAAGCTTTCTTT.

The V call is TRBV28, the J call TRBJ2-7, with 8 bases identical to TRBD1. This CDR3 region has 14 residues. Germline V gene lookup returns CDR1 MDHEN and CDR2 SYDVKM. V lost 7 bases and J lost 3; bases outside the gene matches: 8. DNA of the CDR3: TGTGCCAGCAAGAAGACAGGGGTGGGCTACGAGCAGTACTTC. This encodes CASKKTGVGYEQYF.

As regards this clone: Distinct nucleotide sequences in the sample also encode this CDR3. This chain connects TRBV7-9 to TRBJ2-7; 7 nucleotides match TRBD1. There are 14 residues in the CDR3. The V segment lost 5 bases and the J segment 0 bases; nucleotides outside the gene matches: 4. Germline V gives CDR1 SEHNR, CDR2 FQNEAQ (reference sequence). The CDR3 region is CASSPWDSSYEQYF. The CDR3 region has the DNA TGTGCCAGCAGCCCATGGGACAGCTCCTACGAGCAGTACTTC.

For this clone: The sample holds other DNA sequences that translate to the same CDR3. The chain recombines TRBV13 with TRBJ2-7; possibly TRBD1 for D (6 bases). The germline V gene encodes CDR1 PRHDT and CDR2 FYEKMQ (reference sequence). The germline V and J ends were trimmed by 5 bases and 1 base, with 9 bases remaining between them. The CDR3 is 13 amino acids. The CDR3 DNA follows: TGTGCCAGCAGCACCACAGGGTCCTACGAGCAGTACTTC. Translation: CASSTTGSYEQYF.

CDR3 residues: CASSTAPGAANEKLFF. CDR3 DNA sequence: TGTGCCAGTAGTACGGCCCCGGGGGCGGCTAATGAAAAACTGTTTTTT. V usage is TRBV19 and J usage is TRBJ1-4; D may be TRBD1 (6 bases). The CDR3 extends over 16 amino acids. In germline, CDR1 is LNHDA, CDR2 SQIVND (reference sequence). Trimming stripped 4 bases from V and 3 bases from J, with 15 bases between.

V usage is TRBV30 and J usage is TRBJ2-3, with a tentative D call TRBD2 (5 bases). V lost 6 bases and J lost 1, with 11 bases in between. Germline CDR1 is GTSNPN and CDR2 is SVGIG (reference sequence). The CDR3 has 13 amino acids. CDR3 residues: CACLATGTDTQYF. Here the CDR3 DNA reads TGTGCCTGCCTAGCAACGGGCACAGATACGCAGTATTTT. Full variable domain (rest looked up from reference TRBV30 and TRBJ2-3): SQTIHQWPATLVQPVGSPLSLECTVEGTSNPNLYWYRQAAGRGLQLLFYSVGIGQISSEVPQNLSASRPQDRQFILSSKKLLLSDSGFYLCACLATGTDTQYFGPGTRLTVL.

The chain carries TRBV2 and TRBJ2-3; 12 bases agree with TRBD2. Germline CDR1 is SNHLY and CDR2 is FYNNEI. The CDR3 covers 18 residues. The junction had 10 bases not matched to a gene; V was cut back by 6 bases and J by 0 bases. The CDR3 region is CASSQGLAGSLSTDTQYF. CDR3 DNA sequence: TGTGCCAGCAGCCAAGGACTAGCGGGGAGTCTGAGCACAGATACGCAGTATTTT.

The genes are TRBV7-2 and TRBJ2-1; unclear D gene. The CDR3 has 14 amino acids. Trimming shortened V by 3 bases and J by 2 bases, and 8 bases separated the two germline ends. Germline CDR1 SGHTA, CDR2 FQGNSA. CDR3 nucleotide sequence: TGTGCCAGCAGCTTTGACTCAACCTACAATGAGCAGTTCTTC. This encodes CASSFDSTYNEQFF.

This chain links TRBV28 with TRBJ2-7; perhaps TRBD1 as D (6 bases). Germline V gene data show CDR1 as MDHEN and CDR2 as SYDVKM. The V end was cut by 5 bases, the J end by 2 bases, with 13 bases between. CDR3 length equals 14 residues. The CDR3 sequence is CASSRTGFPYEQYF. The CDR3 DNA sequence: TGTGCCAGCAGTCGTACAGGGTTTCCCTACGAGCAGTACTTC.

In this sample, this clone turned up once. This chain uses TRBV7-3 with TRBJ1-1; TRBD1 matches 10 bases. Trimming cost V 2 bases and J 8 bases; bases outside gene matches: 8. CDR3 length equals 15 residues. Germline V gene data show CDR1 as SGHTA and CDR2 as FQGTGA. CDR3 in amino acids: CASSLGGQGHREAFF. CDR3 coding DNA: TGTGCCAGCAGCTTAGGGGGACAGGGGCATAGGGAAGCTTTCTTT.

V is TRBV4-1 and J is TRBJ2-7; 7 nucleotides match TRBD2. Germline assignment: CDR1 MGHRA and CDR2 YSYEKL. With 4 bases clipped from V and 0 bases from J, the junction kept 6 bases outside the gene matches. CDR3 length equals 15 residues. This CDR3 reads CASSLLAENSYEQYF. The DNA for the CDR3 is TGCGCCAGCAGCCTTCTAGCGGAAAACTCCTACGAGCAGTACTTC.

The rearrangement uses TRBV9 and TRBJ1-2, with 7 bases aligning to TRBD1. Per the germline V gene, CDR1 is SGDLS and CDR2 is YYNGEE. With 3 bases clipped from V and 2 bases from J, the junction kept 7 bases outside the gene matches. The CDR3 length is 15 residues. The CDR3 sequence: CASSAGTVPNYGYTF. In DNA, the CDR3 is TGTGCCAGCAGCGCAGGGACAGTTCCCAACTATGGCTACACCTTC. Looking up the rest from reference TRBV9 and TRBJ1-2 gives the full variable domain: DSGVTQTPKHLITATGQRVTLRCSPRSGDLSVYWYQQSLDQGLQFLIQYYNGEERAKGNILERFSAQQFPDLHSELNLSSLELGDSALYFCASSAGTVPNYGYTFGSGTRLTVV.

The chain carries TRBV9 and TRBJ1-2; the match to TRBD1 covers 8 bases. The CDR3 has 16 amino acids. Per germline, CDR1 SGDLS and CDR2 YYNGEE. Trimming removed 0 bases from V and 5 bases from J; junction bases left unmatched: 9. The CDR3 nucleotides are TGTGCCAGCAGCGTAGAGGTGACAGGGGATTGGTATGGCTACACCTTC. This gives the protein CASSVEVTGDWYGYTF.

V is TRBV9 and J is TRBJ2-7, with 7 positions matching TRBD2. This CDR3 has 15 amino acids. Germline trimming cut 4 bases from V and 5 bases from J; bases unmatched to any gene: 12. Germline loops: CDR1 SGDLS, CDR2 YYNGEE. The CDR3 here is CASSPRGREKDEQYF. The CDR3 bases are TGTGCCAGCAGCCCCCGCGGGCGGGAGAAAGACGAGCAGTACTTC.